The T cell receptor beta chain described here comes from a study of cytomegalovirus exposure and HLA in healthy donors. Study outcomes and limitations: Per published reports, the classifier diagnosed cytomegalovirus status with high specificity and sensitivity.

PCR amplification relied on 60 Vbeta primers (plus 13 Jbeta primers). TCRdb's copy holds only in-frame clones and misses some; the assay was immunoSEQ multiplex PCR. The sample gives about 140,000 clones, around 78% of which show up once; less than 7.5% is in the top ten. As regards this clone: Its antigen is as yet unknown.

The CDR3 sequence is 12 residues long. Germline lookup yields CDR1 SGHNT and CDR2 YENEEA. After removal of 5 bases from V and 5 bases from J, the junction contained 2 bases not matched to a gene. This chain links TRBV11-3 with TRBJ2-5, with 7 bases lining up with TRBD1. The receptor's source is a woman in her thirties or forties in good health and CMV-seropositive. Sequencing was carried out using PBMCs. The CDR3, as DNA: TGTGCCAGCAGCCGGGACAGCGAGACCCAGTACTTC. Protein sequence: CASSRDSETQYF.